The clone carrying this TCR beta chain was detected a few times. No antigen is known for it. These data originate in a study of blood T cells in healthy people across ages. Points from the study as a whole: As naive T cell percentage varied, TCR beta diversity correlated strongly with it. Estimated diversity that came from one million T cells was considered an underestimate.

Between the trimmed V and J ends, which lost 3 bases and 3 bases, there was a span of 11 bases. This CDR3 comprises 14 residues. From germline, CDR1 is MNHEY and CDR2 SVGEGT. The authors ran a second PCR of roughly 6 to 12 cycles using a sample-barcoded 5' primer and a J-beta primer mix. A single record per CDR3 protein comes from TCRdb applying MiXCR to the 5' RACE reads. The sample shows about 570,000 distinct CDR3 sequences, about 26% of them seen only once. The receptor was isolated from a woman between 65 and 79 years old in good health. The rearrangement uses TRBV6-2 or TRBV6-3 and TRBJ1-1; the D is unclear. Material: blood. The CDR3 region is CASSYLRADTEAFF. Written as DNA, the CDR3 is TGTGCCAGCAGTTATCTTAGGGCGGACACTGAAGCTTTCTTT.